A single sample is the source of the 29 T cell receptor beta chains below, sequenced in a study of cytomegalovirus exposure and HLA in healthy donors. The protocol was immunoSEQ multiplex PCR, while the TCRdb copy is restricted to in-frame clones and leaves out a portion. The table has 150,000 to 200,000 clones, approximately 80% seen once. The sample was PBMCs. The receptors derive from a man aged 18 to 29 in good health and CMV-seropositive.

This CDR3 is CASSALRGIHNEQFF. The CDR3, as DNA: TGTGCCAGCAGCGCCTTAAGAGGGATCCACAATGAGCAGTTCTTC. The V and J genes are TRBV7-9 and TRBJ2-1, with TRBD2 as a possible D gene (5 bases). Per the germline V gene, CDR1 is SEHNR and CDR2 is FQNEAQ (reference sequence). V was cut by 5 bases and J by 5 bases, with 16 bases left in between. CDR3 length: 15 amino acids.

V and J are TRBV29-1 and TRBJ2-1; 14 positions agree with TRBD2. The CDR3 contains 17 residues. The V gene end was trimmed by 6 bases and the J gene end by 1 base; junction bases not matched to a gene: 8. Germline V gene data show CDR1 as SQVTM and CDR2 as ANQGSEA. Written as DNA, the CDR3 is TGCAGCGTCAGACTAGCGGGAGGGGTTCGTTCCTACAATGAGCAGTTCTTC. This codes for CSVRLAGGVRSYNEQFF.

This CDR3 is CASSLTKGGQGAWEQFF. In DNA form, the CDR3 reads TGTGCCAGCAGCTTAACTAAGGGGGGACAGGGGGCATGGGAGCAGTTCTTC. The chain carries TRBV7-2 and TRBJ2-1; 12 bases align to TRBD1. Germline V gene data show CDR1 as SGHTA and CDR2 as FQGNSA. The CDR3 loop spans 17 amino acids. The trim removed 2 bases at V and 10 bases at J, leaving 12 bases unmatched.

The chain is built from TRBV4-1 and TRBJ2-7; 10 bases align to TRBD1. V lost 1 base to trimming and J lost 4 bases; unmatched junction nucleotides: 4. The CDR3 contains 15 residues. Looked up from germline, CDR1 is MGHRA and CDR2 is YSYEKL. The CDR3 DNA follows: TGCGCCAGCAGCCAAGGGGACAGGGGTAGTTACGAGCAGTACTTC. Its translation: CASSQGDRGSYEQYF.

This clone was seen at least ten times. This chain uses TRBV6-1 with TRBJ1-1, with a possible D match to TRBD1 (5 bases). The CDR3 spans 11 residues. V was clipped by 3 bases and J by 7 bases, with 6 bases between them. Germline CDR1 reads MNHNS; CDR2 reads SASEGT. CDR3: CASSEGLEAFF. The CDR3 DNA reads as TGTGCCAGCAGTGAGGGACTTGAAGCTTTCTTT.

The J gene is TRBJ2-5, the V gene TRBV5-4; no reliable D call. V was clipped by 10 bases and J by 5 bases, with 15 bases between them. The CDR3 totals 12 residues. The V gene's germline CDR1 is SGHNT and CDR2 YYREEE (reference sequence). DNA for the CDR3: TGTGCCTACCGTGGCGCCGGGGAGACCCAGTACTTC. This gives the protein CAYRGAGETQYF. The full variable domain, completed using reference TRBV5-4 and TRBJ2-5, is ETGVTQSPTHLIKTRGQQVTLRCSSQSGHNTVSWYQQALGQGPQFIFQYYREEENGRGNFPPRFSGLQFPNYSSELNVNALELDDSALYLCAYRGAGETQYFGPGTRLLVL.

The chain carries TRBV7-3 and TRBJ2-7; D gene ambiguous. CDR3 size: 11 residues. Trimming removed 2 bases at V and 9 bases at J, with 8 bases between. Germline CDR1 SGHTA, CDR2 FQGTGA. The CDR3 loop reads CASSLDPRQYF. CDR3 bases: TGTGCCAGCAGCTTAGATCCGCGGCAGTACTTC.

This chain uses TRBV11-3 with TRBJ2-3; 9 bases agree with TRBD2. Germline assignment: CDR1 SGHNT and CDR2 YENEEA. Trimming removed 3 bases from V and 2 bases from J; junction bases left unmatched: 9. The CDR3 spans 17 residues. The CDR3 sequence: CASSLGSSGESTDTQYF. The CDR3 DNA sequence: TGTGCCAGCAGCTTGGGTTCTAGCGGGGAGTCCACAGATACGCAGTATTTT.

The chain uses TRBV10-2 and TRBJ2-2, with TRBD1 as a possible D gene (7 bases). CDR1 and CDR2 from the germline V gene are WSHSY and SAAADI. CDR3 length: 14 residues. V lost 8 bases and J 4 bases, leaving 14 bases between the germline ends. CDR3 loop: CASVQGGSTGELFF. The CDR3 nucleotides are TGCGCCAGCGTTCAGGGGGGTAGCACCGGGGAGCTGTTTTTT.

This chain uses TRBV5-1 with TRBJ2-2; 13 nucleotides agree with TRBD2. This CDR3 spans 15 amino acids. Losses at the gene ends were 4 bases for V and 6 bases for J; bases not matched to a gene: 3. The germline V gene has CDR1 SGHRS and CDR2 YFSETQ. CDR3 DNA: TGCGCCAGCAGCGGTACTAGCGGGAGGGCCGGGGAGCTGTTTTTT. This sequence encodes CASSGTSGRAGELFF.

V usage is TRBV5-1 and J usage is TRBJ2-2, with TRBD2 matching 7 bases. The CDR3 spans 16 residues. CDR1 and CDR2 (germline): SGHRS, YFSETQ. V lost 2 bases and J lost 0; bases outside the gene matches: 4. This chain's CDR3 is CASSLGLGANTGELFF. DNA of the CDR3: TGCGCCAGCAGCTTAGGACTAGGGGCGAACACCGGGGAGCTGTTTTTT.

The chain uses TRBV27 and TRBJ2-3; no reliable D call. The CDR3 consists of 13 residues. V lost 10 bases to trimming and J lost 5 bases, with 16 bases between them. CDR1 MNHEY and CDR2 SMNVEV come from the germline V gene (reference sequence). The CDR3 loop is CATSVWPGDTQYF. The CDR3 coding sequence is TGTGCCACCTCGGTCTGGCCGGGAGATACGCAGTATTTT.

This chain uses TRBV30 with TRBJ1-2, with TRBD1 matching over 7 bases. The V gene's germline CDR1 is GTSNPN and CDR2 SVGIG (reference sequence). The CDR3 runs to 15 residues. Trimming cost V 2 bases and J 2 bases; bases outside gene matches: 8. In nucleotides, the CDR3 is TGTGCCTGGAGTTCCCCAGACAGGGCCAACTATGGCTACACCTTC. It specifies CAWSSPDRANYGYTF.

The chain uses TRBV11-2 and TRBJ2-2; possibly TRBD2 for D (6 bases). This CDR3 has 17 residues. The germline V and J ends were trimmed by 7 bases and 6 bases, with 24 bases remaining between them. Germline assignment: CDR1 SGHAT and CDR2 FQNNGV. Here the CDR3 reads CASIQGLAGIRAGELFF. The CDR3 coding sequence is TGTGCCAGCATCCAAGGCCTGGCGGGAATAAGGGCCGGGGAGCTGTTTTTT.

The chain uses TRBV5-6 and TRBJ2-3; the D is unclear. The CDR3 consists of 12 residues. The germline V and J ends were trimmed by 0 bases and 6 bases, with 5 bases remaining between them. CDR1 is SGHDT, CDR2 YYEEEE, per germline. The CDR3 loop is CASSLDADTQYF. CDR3 DNA sequence: TGTGCCAGCAGCTTGGACGCGGATACGCAGTATTTT.

This rearrangement joins TRBV28 to TRBJ2-7; tentative D call: TRBD1 (5 bases). V lost 4 bases and J 0 bases, leaving 13 bases between the germline ends. The CDR3 is 15 residues long. The germline gives CDR1 MDHEN, CDR2 SYDVKM. CDR3 loop: CASSSSGLGSYEQYF. The DNA for the CDR3 is TGTGCCAGCAGTTCCTCAGGGCTAGGCTCCTACGAGCAGTACTTC.

The chain carries TRBV7-7 and TRBJ2-7; 10 nucleotides match TRBD2. Trimming removed 5 bases from V and 5 bases from J; junction bases left unmatched: 9. Germline-derived CDR1 and CDR2 are SSHAT and FNYEAQ (reference sequence). This CDR3 spans 15 amino acids. The CDR3: CASSVVLAGYDEQYF. CDR3 coding DNA: TGTGCCAGCAGCGTGGTACTAGCGGGATATGACGAGCAGTACTTC. Filled out from reference TRBV7-7 and TRBJ2-7, the complete variable domain reads GAGVSQSPRYKVTKRGQDVTLRCDPISSHATLYWYQQALGQGPEFLTYFNYEAQPDKSGLPSDRFSAERPEGSISTLTIQRTEQRDSAMYRCASSVVLAGYDEQYFGPGTRLTVT.

V is TRBV28 and J is TRBJ2-1, with 10 bases lining up with TRBD2. This CDR3 has 16 amino acids. Germline assignment: CDR1 MDHEN and CDR2 SYDVKM. The J segment lost 2 bases and the V segment lost 5 bases, leaving 6 bases of the junction unmatched. CDR3 residues: CASSRPSGRPYNEQFF. CDR3 DNA: TGTGCCAGCAGTCGGCCTAGCGGGAGACCCTACAATGAGCAGTTCTTC.

The sample holds one count of this clone. J is TRBJ2-7 and V is TRBV5-4, with 11 positions matching TRBD2. V trimming: 4 bases; J trimming: 6 bases; junction bases outside the gene matches: 12. This CDR3 comprises 16 residues. The germline V gene encodes CDR1 SGHNT and CDR2 YYREEE (reference sequence). The CDR3 sequence: CASSPAPLAGVGEQYF. In DNA, the CDR3 is TGTGCCAGCAGCCCCGCTCCACTAGCGGGAGTCGGCGAGCAGTACTTC.

V usage is TRBV28 and J usage is TRBJ2-5; D perhaps matches TRBD1 (6 bases). This CDR3 has 17 residues. Trimming removed 4 bases from V and 4 bases from J, with 22 bases in between. Germline V gene lookup returns CDR1 MDHEN and CDR2 SYDVKM. The CDR3 bases are TGTGCCAGCAGTTACCCCTTAACAGGGAATCAAGGAGAGACCCAGTACTTC. Amino acids: CASSYPLTGNQGETQYF.

In regard to this clone: A much larger clone lies a single base off, so this may be a read error. The sample carries other DNA sequences with the same CDR3. The chain carries TRBV4-2 and TRBJ2-7, with 8 bases aligning to TRBD1. Germline values: CDR1 LGHNA, CDR2 YNFKEQ. CDR3 size: 16 residues. CDR3 nucleotide sequence: TGTGCTAGCAGCCCAACAGCAGGACAGGGTTCCCACGAGCAGTACTTC. It yields the protein CASSPTAGQGSHEQYF.

The genes are TRBV5-1 and TRBJ2-1; D is perhaps TRBD1 (6 bases). The germline gives CDR1 SGHRS, CDR2 YFSETQ. The V end lost 5 bases, the J end lost 3 bases, and 12 bases lay between the germline ends. The CDR3 runs to 14 residues. CDR3 DNA: TGCGCCAGCAGTCGACAGGAAAACTACAATGAGCAGTTCTTC. It specifies CASSRQENYNEQFF.

V and J are TRBV19 and TRBJ1-5; the D is unclear. Germline V gives CDR1 LNHDA, CDR2 SQIVND (reference sequence). The CDR3 length is 14 residues. V shed 6 bases and J shed 3 bases, with 12 bases lying between them. The CDR3: CASRFSVINQPQHF. As DNA, the CDR3 is TGTGCCAGTAGGTTTTCGGTAATCAATCAGCCCCAGCATTTT. The whole variable domain, remainder taken from reference TRBV19 and TRBJ1-5, is DGGITQSPKYLFRKEGQNVTLSCEQNLNHDAMYWYRQDPGQGLRLIYYSQIVNDFQKGDIAEGYSVSREKKESFPLTVTSAQKNPTAFYLCASRFSVINQPQHFGDGTRLSIL.

V is TRBV10-3 and J is TRBJ1-1, with a possible D match to TRBD1 (6 bases). This CDR3 is 13 amino acids long. Trimming left V 6 bases short and J 5 bases short, with 13 bases between. Germline-derived CDR1 and CDR2 are ENHRY and SYGVKD. This CDR3 is CAIRGQDPTEAFF. DNA for the CDR3: TGTGCCATCAGGGGACAAGATCCGACTGAAGCTTTCTTT.

This chain links TRBV5-5 with TRBJ2-7, with a weak D call TRBD1 (6 bases). V was clipped by 0 bases and J by 4 bases, with 11 bases between them. Looked up from germline, CDR1 is SGHKS and CDR2 is YYEKEE (reference sequence). The CDR3 is 14 residues long. The CDR3 DNA follows: TGTGCCAGCAGCTTGGGCAGGGGCTCTTACGAGCAGTACTTC. Protein: CASSLGRGSYEQYF.

The chain couples TRBV11-2 to TRBJ1-1; D perhaps matches TRBD1 (6 bases). This CDR3 has 14 residues. CDR1 and CDR2 (germline): SGHAT, FQNNGV. Trimming removed 8 bases at V and 1 base at J, with 14 bases between. CDR3 sequence reads: CASGYDRTNTEAFF. DNA for the CDR3: TGTGCCAGCGGATACGACAGGACGAACACTGAAGCTTTCTTT. Filled out from reference TRBV11-2 and TRBJ1-1, the complete variable domain reads EAGVAQSPRYKIIEKRQSVAFWCNPISGHATLYWYQQILGQGPKLLIQFQNNGVVDDSQLPKDRFSAERLKGVDSTLKIQPAKLEDSAVYLCASGYDRTNTEAFFGQGTRLTVV.

The chain joins TRBV28 to TRBJ2-1; D is uncertain. Trimming took off 7 bases at V and 4 bases at J, with 11 bases between the two ends. Germline V lookup: CDR1 MDHEN, CDR2 SYDVKM. The CDR3 contains 13 residues. CDR3 nucleotides: TGTGCCAGCACCCTGACTCCGTACAATGAGCAGTTCTTC. The encoded protein is CASTLTPYNEQFF. Together with reference TRBV28 and TRBJ2-1, the CDR3 gives the full variable domain: DVKVTQSSRYLVKRTGEKVFLECVQDMDHENMFWYRQDPGLGLRLIYFSYDVKMKEKGDIPEGYSVSREKKERFSLILESASTNQTSMYLCASTLTPYNEQFFGPGTRLTVL.

The chain is built from TRBV18 and TRBJ1-1; D is undetermined. This CDR3 region has 13 residues. The germline V gene encodes CDR1 KGHSH and CDR2 LQKENI. Trimming stripped 6 bases from V and 3 bases from J, with 11 bases between. CDR3 protein: CASSSLRDTEAFF. Here the CDR3 DNA reads TGTGCCAGCTCCTCCTTACGAGACACTGAAGCTTTCTTT.

In nucleotides, the CDR3 is TGCAGCGGGAACAGGGGTGAGGAGACCCAGTACTTC. It is translated as CSGNRGEETQYF. The chain carries TRBV29-1 and TRBJ2-5, with 7 bases identical to TRBD1. The germline CDR1 and CDR2 sequences are SQVTM and ANQGSEA. Trimming cost V 7 bases and J 5 bases; bases outside gene matches: 7. CDR3 length equals 12 residues.